The present entry profiles one T cell receptor (beta chain) with its context. V was pared by 6 bases and J by 1 base, with 7 bases between. The germline CDR1 and CDR2 sequences are MNHNY and SVGAGI (reference sequence). CDR3 length equals 12 residues. Per the study methods: Amplification of reference gene primers provided the estimated nucleated cell counts. Repertoires were generated with immunoSEQ multiplex PCR, while TCRdb's copy carries only in-frame clones and drops some. That table supplies the V and J calls and clone size; D and trimming were determined from the DNA. Of a few hundred thousand clones in the sample, roughly 85% were seen once. The sample originates from a study of blood T cell repertoires in COVID-19. Study-wide context: Sample material is recorded as cDNA or gDNA derived from T cells, B-cell-depleted T cells, or PBMCs.

The chain links TRBV6-6 to TRBJ2-7, with D tentatively TRBD2 (5 bases). This TCR came from a middle-aged man who had recovered from COVID-19. The sequenced sample was peripheral blood. The CDR3 bases are TGTGCCAGCAGAGCGGCTTCCTACGAGCAGTACTTC. Translating gives CASRAASYEQYF.